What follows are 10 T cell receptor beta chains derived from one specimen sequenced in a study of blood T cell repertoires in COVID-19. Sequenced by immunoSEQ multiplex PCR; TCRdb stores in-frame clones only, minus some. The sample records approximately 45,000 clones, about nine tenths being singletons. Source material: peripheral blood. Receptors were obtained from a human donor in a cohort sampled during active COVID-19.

The DNA for the CDR3 is TGTGCCAGCAGCCGACCTTTCTTATCCAGGGGGCGGTCCGGGGAGCTGTTTTTT. Protein: CASSRPFLSRGRSGELFF. The rearrangement joins TRBV11-2 to TRBJ2-2; 8 nucleotides align to TRBD1. CDR3 length: 18 amino acids. Germline trimming cut 5 bases from V and 6 bases from J; bases unmatched to any gene: 17. Germline V gene sequence: CDR1 SGHAT, CDR2 FQNNGV.

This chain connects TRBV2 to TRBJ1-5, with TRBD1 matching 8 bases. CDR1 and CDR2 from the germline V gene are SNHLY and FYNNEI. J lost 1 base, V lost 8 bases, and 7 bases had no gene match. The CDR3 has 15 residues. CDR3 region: CASGAQGGSNQPQHF. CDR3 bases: TGTGCCAGCGGTGCACAGGGGGGCAGCAATCAGCCCCAGCATTTT.

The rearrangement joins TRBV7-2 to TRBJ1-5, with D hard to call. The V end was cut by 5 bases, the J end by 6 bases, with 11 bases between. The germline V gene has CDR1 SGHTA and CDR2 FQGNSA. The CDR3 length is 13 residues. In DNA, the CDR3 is TGTGCCAGCAGCGCTTGGGGAGTTCAGCCCCAGCATTTT. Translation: CASSAWGVQPQHF.

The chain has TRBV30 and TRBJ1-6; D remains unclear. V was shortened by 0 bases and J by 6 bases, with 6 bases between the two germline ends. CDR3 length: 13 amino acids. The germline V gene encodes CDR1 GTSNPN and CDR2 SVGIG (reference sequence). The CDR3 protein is CAWSVLSNSPLHF. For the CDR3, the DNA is TGTGCCTGGAGTGTCCTCAGTAATTCACCCCTCCACTTT.

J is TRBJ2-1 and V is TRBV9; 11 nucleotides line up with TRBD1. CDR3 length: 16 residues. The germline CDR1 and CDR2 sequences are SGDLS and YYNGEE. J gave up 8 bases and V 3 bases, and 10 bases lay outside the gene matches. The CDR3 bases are TGTGCCAGCAGCGCACTCGGGACAGGGGGGGTGTATGAGCAGTTCTTC. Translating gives CASSALGTGGVYEQFF. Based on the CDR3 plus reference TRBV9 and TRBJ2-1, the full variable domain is DSGVTQTPKHLITATGQRVTLRCSPRSGDLSVYWYQQSLDQGLQFLIQYYNGEERAKGNILERFSAQQFPDLHSELNLSSLELGDSALYFCASSALGTGGVYEQFFGPGTRLTVL.

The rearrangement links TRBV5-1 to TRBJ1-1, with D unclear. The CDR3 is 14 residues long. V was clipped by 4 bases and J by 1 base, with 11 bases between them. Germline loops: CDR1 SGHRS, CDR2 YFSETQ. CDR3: CASSPRGSNTEAFF. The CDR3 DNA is TGCGCCAGCAGCCCCCGCGGGTCGAACACTGAAGCTTTCTTT. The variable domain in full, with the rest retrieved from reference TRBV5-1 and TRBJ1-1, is KAGVTQTPRYLIKTRGQQVTLSCSPISGHRSVSWYQQTPGQGLQFLFEYFSETQRNKGNFPGRFSGRQFSNSRSEMNVSTLELGDSALYLCASSPRGSNTEAFFGQGTRLTVV.

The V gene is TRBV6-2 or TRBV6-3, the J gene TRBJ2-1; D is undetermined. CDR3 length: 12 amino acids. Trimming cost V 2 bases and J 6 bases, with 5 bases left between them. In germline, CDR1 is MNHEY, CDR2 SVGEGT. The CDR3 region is CASSYLRNEQFF. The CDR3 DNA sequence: TGTGCCAGCAGTTACCTCCGCAATGAGCAGTTCTTC.

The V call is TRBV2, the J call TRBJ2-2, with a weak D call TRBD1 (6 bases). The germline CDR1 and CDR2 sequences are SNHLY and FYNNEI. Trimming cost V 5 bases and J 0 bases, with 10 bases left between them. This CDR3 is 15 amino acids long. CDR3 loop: CASSIDRSNTGELFF. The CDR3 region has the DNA TGTGCCAGCAGTATAGACAGGTCGAACACCGGGGAGCTGTTTTTT.

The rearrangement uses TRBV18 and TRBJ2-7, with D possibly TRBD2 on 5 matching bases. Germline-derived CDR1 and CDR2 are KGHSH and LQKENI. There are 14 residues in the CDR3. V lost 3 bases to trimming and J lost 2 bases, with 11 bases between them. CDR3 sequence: CASSPLRGAYEQYF. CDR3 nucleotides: TGTGCCAGCTCACCTCTCCGGGGAGCCTACGAGCAGTACTTC.

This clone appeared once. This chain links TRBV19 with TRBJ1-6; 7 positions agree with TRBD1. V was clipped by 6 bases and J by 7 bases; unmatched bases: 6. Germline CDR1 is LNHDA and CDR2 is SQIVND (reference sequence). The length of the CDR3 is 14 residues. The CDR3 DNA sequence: TGTGCCAGTAGGACGGGACAGCGAAATTCACCCCTCCACTTT. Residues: CASRTGQRNSPLHF.